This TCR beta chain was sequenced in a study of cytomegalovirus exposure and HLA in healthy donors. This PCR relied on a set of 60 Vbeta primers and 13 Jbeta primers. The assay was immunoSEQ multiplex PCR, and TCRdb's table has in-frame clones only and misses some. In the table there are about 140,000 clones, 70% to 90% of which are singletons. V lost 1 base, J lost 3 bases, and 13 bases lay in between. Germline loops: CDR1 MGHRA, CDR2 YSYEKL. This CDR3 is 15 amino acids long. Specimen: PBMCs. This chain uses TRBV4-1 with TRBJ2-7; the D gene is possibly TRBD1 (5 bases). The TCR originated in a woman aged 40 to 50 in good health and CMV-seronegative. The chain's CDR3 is CASSQVNRILYEQYF. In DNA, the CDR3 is TGCGCCAGCAGCCAAGTAAACAGGATCCTCTACGAGCAGTACTTC.